These 28 T cell receptor beta chains share one sample of origin, sequenced in a study of blood T cells in healthy people across ages. Primers used in a second PCR of roughly 7 to 12 cycles were a sample-barcoded 5' primer and a J-beta primer mix. TCRdb processed the 5' RACE reads anew with MiXCR; each CDR3 protein has one entry. The data show 1.2 million to 1.5 million distinct CDR3 sequences, with 42% seen just once and 6.5% to 10% held by the top ten. The sequencing sample was made of blood. These receptors came from a woman aged 18-29 years in good health.

This chain links TRBV12-3 or TRBV12-4 with TRBJ1-6; 7 nucleotides align to TRBD1. The CDR3 consists of 16 residues. V was clipped by 7 bases and J by 10 bases; unmatched bases: 16. DNA of the CDR3: TGTGCCAGCACCCAGAAAGGGGGCCTCCAGGGGTCACCCCTCCACTTT. As protein: CASTQKGGLQGSPLHF.

There are a few counts of this clonotype. The V call is TRBV2, the J call TRBJ2-3; 7 bases are shared with TRBD2. Germline lookup yields CDR1 SNHLY and CDR2 FYNNEI. V was clipped by 7 bases and J by 2 bases; unmatched bases: 9. CDR3 length: 15 amino acids. CDR3: CASTERGPYTDTQYF. CDR3 sequence (DNA): TGTGCCAGCACAGAGCGGGGCCCCTACACAGATACGCAGTATTTT.

This clonotype was detected a few times. The rearrangement joins TRBV2 to TRBJ2-1; D is ambiguous. With 5 bases removed from V and 0 bases from J, the gap between germline ends came to 11 bases. The V gene's germline CDR1 is SNHLY and CDR2 FYNNEI. This CDR3 contains 15 residues. In DNA, the CDR3 is TGTGCCAGCAGTCTAGAGCTAATCTCCTACAATGAGCAGTTCTTC. It specifies CASSLELISYNEQFF. Full variable domain (remainder filled in from reference TRBV2 and TRBJ2-1): EPEVTQTPSHQVTQMGQEVILRCVPISNHLYFYWYRQILGQKVEFLVSFYNNEISEKSEIFDDQFSVERPDGSNFTLKIRSTKLEDSAMYFCASSLELISYNEQFFGPGTRLTVL.

This clonotype was seen a handful of times. The chain links TRBV25-1 to TRBJ2-1, with D possibly matching TRBD2 (5 bases). V was cut by 5 bases and J by 7 bases, with 15 bases left in between. The CDR3 has 14 amino acids. The germline V gene encodes CDR1 MGHDK and CDR2 SYGVNS. CDR3 in amino acids: CASSPSGSGNEQFF. CDR3 nucleotide sequence: TGTGCCAGCAGTCCCTCGGGATCGGGAAATGAGCAGTTCTTC.

The CDR3 bases are TGTGCCTGGAGTATCGGGGGAGTCACTGAAGCTTTCTTT. Amino acid sequence: CAWSIGGVTEAFF. The chain uses TRBV30 and TRBJ1-1, with D perhaps TRBD1 (5 bases). The germline V gene has CDR1 GTSNPN and CDR2 SVGIG (reference sequence). V was cut by 2 bases and J by 4 bases, with 11 bases left in between. This CDR3 has 13 amino acids.

The chain couples TRBV7-9 to TRBJ2-7; D may correspond to TRBD1 or TRBD2 (5 bases each). V shed 0 bases and J shed 1 base, with 10 bases lying between them. Germline lookup yields CDR1 SEHNR and CDR2 FQNEAQ (reference sequence). This CDR3 is 15 amino acids long. As DNA, the CDR3 is TGTGCCAGCAGCTTAGCCCCGGGGCAGTCCTACGAGCAGTACTTC. It translates to CASSLAPGQSYEQYF. The full variable domain, with the rest looked up from reference TRBV7-9 and TRBJ2-7, is DTGVSQNPRHKITKRGQNVTFRCDPISEHNRLYWYRQTLGQGPEFLTYFQNEAQLEKSRLLSDRFSAERPKGSFSTLEIQRTEQGDSAMYLCASSLAPGQSYEQYFGPGTRLTVT.

V is TRBV12-3 or TRBV12-4 and J is TRBJ2-5, with D perhaps TRBD2 (6 bases). This CDR3 has 14 amino acids. V dropped 11 bases and J dropped 4 bases, with 20 bases sitting between them. The CDR3 loop is CAGVRVGEVETQYF. In DNA, the CDR3 is TGTGCCGGTGTGAGGGTGGGGGAGGTAGAGACCCAGTACTTC.

On this clonotype: One end of the junction is discordant with germline, which a read error may explain. The V call is TRBV9, the J call TRBJ2-3; D possibly matches TRBD1 or TRBD2 (5 bases each). Germline-derived CDR1 and CDR2 are SGDLS and YYNGEE. The CDR3 covers 15 residues. The CDR3, as DNA: TGTGCCGGCAGCGCCTCCGGGACCCCAACAGATACGCAGTATTTT. It encodes CAGSASGTPTDTQYF.

V usage is TRBV15 and J usage is TRBJ2-5, with D maybe TRBD2 (6 bases). CDR1 is LNHNV and CDR2 is YYDKDF in the germline V gene (reference sequence). V was clipped by 0 bases and J by 11 bases, with 22 bases between them. This CDR3 contains 16 residues. The CDR3 nucleotides are TGTGCCACCAGCAGAGAGACTAGGTGGACCTACAATGAGCAGTACTTC. It codes for CATSRETRWTYNEQYF.

This sequence joins TRBV12-3 or TRBV12-4 and TRBJ2-3, with 7 bases aligning to TRBD1. This CDR3 contains 16 residues. V was pared by 10 bases and J by 8 bases, with 21 bases of the junction left unmatched. The CDR3: CAILSGDTFWDSTQYF. As DNA, the CDR3 is TGTGCCATCCTGTCCGGGGATACTTTTTGGGACAGTACGCAGTATTTT.

This clonotype was picked up a small number of times. This chain uses TRBV7-2 with TRBJ2-1; D unclear. This CDR3 region has 14 residues. Per the germline V gene, CDR1 is SGHTA and CDR2 is FQGNSA. The V end was cut by 5 bases, the J end by 4 bases, with 12 bases between. The CDR3 DNA follows: TGTGCCAGCAGCGACCGTGCGGTTTACAATGAGCAGTTCTTC. Translation: CASSDRAVYNEQFF. Supplemented by reference TRBV7-2 and TRBJ2-1, the full variable domain reads GAGVSQSPSNKVTEKGKDVELRCDPISGHTALYWYRQSLGQGLEFLIYFQGNSAPDKSGLPSDRFSAERTGGSVSTLTIQRTQQEDSAVYLCASSDRAVYNEQFFGPGTRLTVL.

This clonotype has only a few counts. The rearrangement joins TRBV28 to TRBJ1-2; 9 bases fit TRBD1. V was pared by 11 bases and J by 7 bases, with 14 bases of the junction left unmatched. The CDR3 is made up of 14 amino acids. Germline CDR1 is MDHEN and CDR2 is SYDVKM. CDR3 bases: TGTGCCGCGGTCCCACCTGGGGACAGGGTTGGCTACACCTTC. Translation: CAAVPPGDRVGYTF.

The chain combines TRBV12-3 or TRBV12-4 with TRBJ1-2; 7 positions agree with TRBD1. With V trimmed by 6 bases and J by 7 bases, 8 bases remained unmatched. CDR3 length: 13 amino acids. This CDR3 reads CASSSTGMGGYTF. Here the CDR3 DNA reads TGTGCCAGCAGCTCGACAGGGATGGGTGGCTACACCTTC.

This chain uses TRBV5-6 with TRBJ2-6, with D possibly being TRBD1 (5 bases). V lost 4 bases and J lost 0, with 17 bases in between. Germline V gives CDR1 SGHDT, CDR2 YYEEEE. The CDR3 loop spans 18 amino acids. DNA of the CDR3: TGTGCCAGCAGCACTCCGACAGCATCAAGCTCTGGGGCCAACGTCCTGACTTTC. Amino acid sequence: CASSTPTASSSGANVLTF.

J is TRBJ1-6 and V is TRBV10-3; TRBD1 matches 11 bases. Trimming removed 4 bases from V and 6 bases from J; junction bases left unmatched: 2. Germline assignment: CDR1 ENHRY and CDR2 SYGVKD. The CDR3 contains 15 residues. The DNA of the CDR3 is TGTGCCATCAGTGGGACAGGGGGCGGTAATTCACCCCTCCACTTT. As protein: CAISGTGGGNSPLHF.

This clonotype was seen ten or more times. This chain links TRBV5-1 with TRBJ2-1, with D possibly called TRBD1 or TRBD2 (5 bases each). The CDR3 spans 14 residues. Germline V CDR1 and CDR2: SGHRS, YFSETQ. V shed 3 bases and J shed 4 bases, with 11 bases lying between them. Written as DNA, the CDR3 is TGCGCCAGCAGCTCCGGGACGGTATACAATGAGCAGTTCTTC. Protein sequence: CASSSGTVYNEQFF.

This clonotype was detected only once. At one end, the junction sequence differs from germline, possibly due to a read error. The chain carries TRBV13 and TRBJ2-1, with 7 bases aligning to TRBD2. CDR1 is PRHDT, CDR2 FYEKMQ, per germline (reference sequence). The CDR3 covers 14 residues. CDR3 loop: CASSFSSSAGEQFF. For the CDR3, the DNA is TGTGCTAGCAGCTTCTCATCCTCAGCGGGGGAGCAGTTCTTC.

V usage is TRBV29-1 and J usage is TRBJ2-7; TRBD2 is a possible D gene (6 bases). The V gene's germline CDR1 is SQVTM and CDR2 ANQGSEA. This CDR3 region has 15 residues. V lost 0 bases and J lost 7, with 19 bases in between. The chain's CDR3 is CSVEDPASAGNEQYF. The CDR3 coding sequence is TGCAGCGTTGAAGATCCGGCTAGCGCCGGGAATGAGCAGTACTTC.

The J gene is TRBJ2-2, the V gene TRBV6-5; D unresolved. With 6 bases removed from V and 2 bases from J, the gap between germline ends came to 7 bases. Germline-derived CDR1 and CDR2 are MNHEY and SVGAGI. The CDR3 has 13 residues. The CDR3 DNA sequence: TGTGCCAGCAGGGCCCCAAACACCGGGGAGCTGTTTTTT. Protein product: CASRAPNTGELFF.

The chain couples TRBV27 to TRBJ2-3, with a possible D match to TRBD1 (5 bases). Trimming left V 5 bases short and J 0 bases short, with 12 bases between. The CDR3 has 15 amino acids. Germline-derived CDR1 and CDR2 are MNHEY and SMNVEV (reference sequence). The CDR3 coding sequence is TGTGCCAGCAGTGACAGAGCGTTGAGCACAGATACGCAGTATTTT. It yields the protein CASSDRALSTDTQYF.

CDR3: CASSQQGTGSYNEQFF. CDR3 coding DNA: TGTGCCAGCAGCCAGCAGGGGACGGGCTCCTACAATGAGCAGTTCTTC. The chain couples TRBV12-3 or TRBV12-4 to TRBJ2-1, with D perhaps TRBD1 (6 bases). Trimming shortened V by 6 bases and J by 0 bases, and 15 bases separated the two germline ends. The CDR3 is made up of 16 amino acids.

This chain uses TRBV10-3 with TRBJ2-1, with TRBD2 matching over 8 bases. The DNA matches TRBJ2-7 better at its end, which makes the J call doubtful. This CDR3 comprises 16 residues. Germline CDR1 is ENHRY and CDR2 is SYGVKD. The CDR3: CAISEGGAGVYNEQYF. The CDR3, as DNA: TGTGCCATCAGTGAAGGTGGAGCGGGGGTGTACAATGAGCAGTACTTC.

There are a few counts of this clonotype. The V and J genes are TRBV5-1 and TRBJ2-1; TRBD1 might be the D (5 bases). The germline CDR1 and CDR2 sequences are SGHRS and YFSETQ. The CDR3 runs 15 residues. V was cut by 0 bases and J by 6 bases, with 13 bases left in between. CDR3 sequence: CASSLANYGANEQFF. CDR3 nucleotide sequence: TGCGCCAGCAGCTTGGCCAATTATGGGGCCAATGAGCAGTTCTTC. The whole variable domain, filled in from reference TRBV5-1 and TRBJ2-1, reads KAGVTQTPRYLIKTRGQQVTLSCSPISGHRSVSWYQQTPGQGLQFLFEYFSETQRNKGNFPGRFSGRQFSNSRSEMNVSTLELGDSALYLCASSLANYGANEQFFGPGTRLTVL.

The V and J genes are TRBV5-1 and TRBJ2-7; 8 bases agree with TRBD2. Germline V gene data show CDR1 as SGHRS and CDR2 as YFSETQ. The CDR3 runs 16 residues. V dropped 3 bases and J dropped 1; count of bases not matched to a gene: 9. CDR3 DNA: TGCGCCAGCAGCTACGGCGTGGCTAGCGGGTCCTACGAGCAGTACTTC. Translation gives CASSYGVASGSYEQYF.

The J gene is TRBJ2-1, the V gene TRBV27, with D perhaps matching TRBD1 (6 bases). Trimming shortened V by 2 bases and J by 0 bases, and 11 bases separated the two germline ends. The CDR3 is made up of 16 amino acids. Germline loops: CDR1 MNHEY, CDR2 SMNVEV (reference sequence). The CDR3 DNA is TGTGCCAGCAGTTTAACCCAGGGGCTCTCCTACAATGAGCAGTTCTTC. It codes for CASSLTQGLSYNEQFF.

V is TRBV6-5 and J is TRBJ1-1; TRBD1 might be the D (6 bases). The CDR3 runs to 15 residues. Germline CDR1 is MNHEY and CDR2 is SVGAGI. V gave up 1 base and J gave up 3 bases, with 12 bases separating them. The CDR3 loop is CASSYWPQGDTEAFF. The CDR3 DNA reads as TGTGCCAGCAGTTACTGGCCACAGGGAGACACTGAAGCTTTCTTT.

J is TRBJ2-7 and V is TRBV12-3 or TRBV12-4; a possible D gene is TRBD2 (6 bases). The closer fit of TRBJ2-5 to the DNA end suggests the J call may be wrong. This CDR3 contains 15 residues. Here the CDR3 DNA reads TGTGCCAGCAGTTTAGGGGGGGTGAGGTCGGAGACCCAGTACTTC. Encoded protein: CASSLGGVRSETQYF.

V gene TRBV21-1 combines with J gene TRBJ2-7; TRBD1 is the table's D call, not checked against the DNA. TRBV21-1 is a pseudogene locus. The CDR3 is 14 residues long. The CDR3 protein is CADPPGQGLVEQYF. CDR3 DNA sequence: TGTGCCGACCCCCCGGGACAGGGTCTGGTCGAGCAGTACTTC.